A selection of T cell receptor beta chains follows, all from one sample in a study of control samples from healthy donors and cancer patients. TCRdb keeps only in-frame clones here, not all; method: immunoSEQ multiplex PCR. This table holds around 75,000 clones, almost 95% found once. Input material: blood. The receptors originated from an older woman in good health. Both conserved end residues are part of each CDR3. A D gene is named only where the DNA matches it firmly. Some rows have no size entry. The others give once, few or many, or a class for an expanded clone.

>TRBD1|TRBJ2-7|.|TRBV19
TGTGCCACCTCTAGGGGACAGGGGAGCGACGAGCAGTACTTC
CATSRGQGSDEQYF
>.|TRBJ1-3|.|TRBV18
TGTGCCAGCTCACCAAGCTCTGGAAACACCATATATTTT
CASSPSSGNTIYF
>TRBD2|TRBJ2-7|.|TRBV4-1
TGCGCCAGCAGCCGTCCCCTTCAGGGCGGGAGCCGCGAGCAGTACTTC
CASSRPLQGGSREQYF
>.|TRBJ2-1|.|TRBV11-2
TGTGCCAGCAGCTTAGTGGTGGGAGAGCAGTTCTTC
CASSLVVGEQFF
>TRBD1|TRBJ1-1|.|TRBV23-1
TGCGCCAGCAGTCAATCGAAGGGCTGCCAGGGGGAAATGAACACTGAAGCTTTCTTT
CASSQSKGCQGEMNTEAFF
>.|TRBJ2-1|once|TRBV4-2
TGTGCCAGCAGCCAAGGACTGGGGGGTTACTACAATGAGCAGTTCTTC
CASSQGLGGYYNEQFF
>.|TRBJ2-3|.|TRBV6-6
TGTACCCTTGGGCGGGAAGGAACAGATACGCAGTATTTT
CTLGREGTDTQYF
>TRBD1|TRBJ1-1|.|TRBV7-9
TGTGCCAGCAGCCGACGCTATGGACAGGGGGGTACTGAAGCTTTCTTT
CASSRRYGQGGTEAFF
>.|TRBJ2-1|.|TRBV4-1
TGCGCCAGCAGCCTGCGGATGGGTGAGCAGTTCTTC
CASSLRMGEQFF
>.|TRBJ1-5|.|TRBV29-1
TGCAGCGTGGGGAATAAGACAGGTACCCTTCCACAGCCCCAGCATTTT
CSVGNKTGTLPQPQHF
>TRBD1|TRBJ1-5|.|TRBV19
TGTGCCAGTAGTATATCAAGGGGGACAGGTATGAATCAGCCCCAGCATTTT
CASSISRGTGMNQPQHF
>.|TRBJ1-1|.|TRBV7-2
TGTGCCAGCAGTCTCCAGGGAGGTGACACTGAAGCTTTCTTT
CASSLQGGDTEAFF
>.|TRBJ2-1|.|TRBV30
TGTGCCTGGAGCGCGGCTATGGAGCAGTTCTTC
CAWSAAMEQFF
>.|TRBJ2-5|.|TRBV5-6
TGTGCCAGCAGCTTTGTCGGCGAAGAGACCCAGTACTTC
CASSFVGEETQYF
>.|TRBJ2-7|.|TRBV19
TGTGCCAGTAGACCACATAGCGAGCAGTACTTC
CASRPHSEQYF
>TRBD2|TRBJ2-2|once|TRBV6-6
TGTGCCAGCAGTCGGACTAGGCTAGCGGTCGTCACCGGGGAGCTGTTTTTT
CASSRTRLAVVTGELFF
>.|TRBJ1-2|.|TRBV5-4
TGTGCCAGCAGCTTAAATACAGGGTATGGGTATGGCTACACCTTC
CASSLNTGYGYGYTF
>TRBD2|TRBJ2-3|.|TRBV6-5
TGTGCCAGCAGCCCGGGGGGACTCGCAGATACGCAGTATTTT
CASSPGGLADTQYF
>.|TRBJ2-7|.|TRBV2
TGTGCCAGCCGGGACATTACCTACGAGCAGTACTTC
CASRDITYEQYF
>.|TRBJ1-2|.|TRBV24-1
TGTGCCACCAGTGATTTCCCACAAGCCGGTGGCTACACCTTC
CATSDFPQAGGYTF
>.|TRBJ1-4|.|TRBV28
TGTGCCAGCAGTTTACCAGTAACTAATGAAAAACTGTTTTTT
CASSLPVTNEKLFF
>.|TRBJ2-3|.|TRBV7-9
TGTGCCAGCAGCCGACTCATAGATACGCAGTATTTT
CASSRLIDTQYF
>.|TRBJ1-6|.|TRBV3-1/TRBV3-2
TGTGCCAGCAGCCAAGACAGGGTCAATTCACCCCTCCACTTT
CASSQDRVNSPLHF
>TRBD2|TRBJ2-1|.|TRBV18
TGTGCCAGCTCACCACCCTCGGTAAGAGGACTAGCGGGAGGTAATGAGCAGTTCTTC
CASSPPSVRGLAGGNEQFF
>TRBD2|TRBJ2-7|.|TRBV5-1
TGCGCCAGCAGCTCGCCCGGGCTAGCGGGAGGTGAGCAGTACTTC
CASSSPGLAGGEQYF
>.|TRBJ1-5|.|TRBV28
TGTGCCAGCAGTTTATTGGGACTCTATCAGCCCCAGCATTTT
CASSLLGLYQPQHF
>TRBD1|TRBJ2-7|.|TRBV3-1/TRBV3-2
TGTGCCAGCAGCCCGGGGGACAGGGGGCCAGGGCAGTACTTC
CASSPGDRGPGQYF
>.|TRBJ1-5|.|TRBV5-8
TGTGCCAGCAGCTTGGTGACAGCGTCGTATAGCAATCAGCCCCAGCATTTT
CASSLVTASYSNQPQHF
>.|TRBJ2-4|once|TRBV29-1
TGCAGCGTTTTGGGGCCCAAAAACATTCAGTACTTC
CSVLGPKNIQYF
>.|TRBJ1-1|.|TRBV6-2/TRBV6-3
TGTGCCAGCAGTCCCCCGGGGCTCTTGAACACTGAAGCTTTCTTT
CASSPPGLLNTEAFF